The clone carrying this TCR beta chain was counted once. The data belong to a study of blood T cell repertoires in COVID-19. Trimming removed 2 bases from V and 4 bases from J, with 14 bases in between. The CDR3 has 15 residues. Looked up from germline, CDR1 is PRHDT and CDR2 is FYEKMQ (reference sequence). In the original workflow: The authors estimated nucleated cell counts from reference gene primer amplification. Method: immunoSEQ multiplex PCR; TCRdb's copy keeps in-frame clones and lacks some. The DNA was the basis for D and trimming; V, J and clone size are from that table. The sample has 200,000 to 250,000 clones; approximately 81% are singletons.

The chain recombines TRBV13 with TRBJ1-2, with D possibly matching TRBD1 (5 bases). The clonotype comes from a middle-aged man with acute or convalescent COVID-19. The sequenced sample was peripheral blood. CDR3 bases: TGTGCCAGCAGCTTAAGCGGGGGGTCCTCCTATGGCTACACCTTC. Translation: CASSLSGGSSYGYTF.